This TCR beta chain came from a study of early T cells in non-severe SARS-CoV-2 infection. This clonotype was counted a few times. Individual cDNA molecules received unique molecular identifiers. TCRdb reprocessed the 5' RACE reads with MiXCR, giving one entry per CDR3 protein. The sample shows about 38,000 distinct CDR3 sequences, 5.5% to 8% of them seen only once. V shed 7 bases and J 4 bases; nucleotides not matched to a gene: 6. Looked up from germline, CDR1 is MDHEN and CDR2 is SYDVKM. The CDR3 runs to 14 residues. The chain carries TRBV28 and TRBJ2-7, with 11 nucleotides matching TRBD2. This TCR was recovered from an adult who was a healthcare worker with PCR-confirmed SARS-CoV-2 infection or an uninfected control (not recorded which). The sequencing used whole blood, collected at baseline. The CDR3 DNA sequence: TGTGCCAGCACCCCCGGGACTAGCGGATACGAGCAGTACTTC. This sequence encodes CASTPGTSGYEQYF.